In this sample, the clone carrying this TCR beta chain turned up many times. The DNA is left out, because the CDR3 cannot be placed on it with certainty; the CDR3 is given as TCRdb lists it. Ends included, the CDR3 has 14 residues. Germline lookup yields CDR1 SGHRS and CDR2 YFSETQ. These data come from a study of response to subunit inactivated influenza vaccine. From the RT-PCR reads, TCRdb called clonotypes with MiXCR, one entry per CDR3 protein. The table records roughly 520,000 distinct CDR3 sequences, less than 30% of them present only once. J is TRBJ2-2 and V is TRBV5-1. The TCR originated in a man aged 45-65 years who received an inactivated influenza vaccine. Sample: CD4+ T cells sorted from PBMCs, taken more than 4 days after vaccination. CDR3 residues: CASSSSVSTGELFF.